The next 4 T cell receptor beta chains were all read from a single sample in a study of T cell responses to AZD1222 COVID-19 vaccine. TCRdb's table, derived via immunoSEQ multiplex PCR, lists solely in-frame clones and lacks some. The profile shows some 150,000 clones, 75% to 95% of them singletons. Specimen: peripheral blood, collected 28 days after the second AZD1222 dose. These receptors all come from an adult who received the AZD1222 COVID-19 vaccine.

The V gene is TRBV28, the J gene TRBJ2-1; no firm D call. CDR3 length equals 16 residues. Germline V gives CDR1 MDHEN, CDR2 SYDVKM. V was clipped by 8 bases and J by 0 bases, with 17 bases between them. In DNA, the CDR3 is TGTGCCAGCCGGAGACTGATGCCCGTCTCCTACAATGAGCAGTTCTTC. The encoded protein is CASRRLMPVSYNEQFF.

The V and J genes are TRBV11-1 and TRBJ2-7, with 9 nucleotides matching TRBD1. CDR1 is SGHAT and CDR2 is FQDESV in the germline V gene (reference sequence). After removal of 1 base from V and 7 bases from J, the junction contained 8 bases not matched to a gene. The CDR3 has 15 amino acids. As DNA, the CDR3 is TGTGCCAGCAGCTTAGACCGGGACAGGGAGAGGGAGCAGTACTTC. It specifies CASSLDRDREREQYF. The full variable domain, with the rest looked up from reference TRBV11-1 and TRBJ2-7, is EAEVAQSPRYKITEKSQAVAFWCDPISGHATLYWYRQILGQGPELLVQFQDESVVDDSQLPKDRFSAERLKGVDSTLKIQPAELGDSAMYLCASSLDRDREREQYFGPGTRLTVT.

This rearrangement joins TRBV11-2 to TRBJ1-1; D is undetermined. V was trimmed by 5 bases and J by 2 bases, leaving 9 bases between them. Germline V lookup: CDR1 SGHAT, CDR2 FQNNGV. The CDR3 is made up of 13 amino acids. The CDR3 loop reads CASSLNPNTEAFF. The DNA of the CDR3 is TGTGCCAGCAGCCTAAACCCTAACACTGAAGCTTTCTTT.

The rearrangement joins TRBV6-6 to TRBJ2-3, with 11 bases aligning to TRBD2. The germline V gene encodes CDR1 MNHNY and CDR2 SVGAGI (reference sequence). V shed 5 bases and J 4 bases; nucleotides not matched to a gene: 20. The CDR3 runs 20 residues. The CDR3 loop is CASSPSRLAGPSQRADTQYF. CDR3 bases: TGTGCCAGCAGTCCTTCCAGACTAGCGGGACCGTCACAACGGGCAGATACGCAGTATTTT.